This TCR beta chain stems from a study of CD8 T cells in ankylosing spondylitis. Trimming left V 8 bases short and J 5 bases short, with 16 bases between. Germline V gives CDR1 SNHLY, CDR2 FYNNEI. This CDR3 is 14 amino acids long. Libraries of TCR beta came from quantitative 5'-RACE with molecular barcodes. Each CDR3 protein gets one entry after TCRdb re-called the 5' RACE reads with MiXCR. Among roughly 370,000 distinct CDR3 sequences listed, 20% to 25% were seen once. A remark on this clonotype: Its specificity is unknown.

Whole-study results and caveats: What appeared characteristic of ankylosing spondylitis blood was a TCR beta motif of about eight highly homologous variants. Clones linked to the disease showed a CD8+ phenotype. They occurred at relatively low frequencies in peripheral blood. Matched ankylosing spondylitis synovial fluid reportedly contained a significantly enriched population of disease-linked clones.

The rearrangement uses TRBV2 and TRBJ2-1, with D possibly matching TRBD2 (5 bases). The receptor's source is a male donor with ankylosing spondylitis. Sequenced: blood, either unsorted or a sorted T cell fraction (not recorded which). CDR3 in DNA: TGTGCCAGCCTGCGAGGGAGTGGAGACAATGAGCAGTTCTTC. Amino acids: CASLRGSGDNEQFF.